This TCR beta chain was identified during a study of blood T cell repertoires in COVID-19. Study-level information: Material from acute and convalescent COVID-19 was sourced from the United States, Italy and Spain. The cDNA or gDNA used as material had been derived from T cells, B-cell-depleted T cells, or PBMCs.

In the authors' workflow: Scientists estimated how many nucleated cells there were by amplifying reference gene primers. TCRdb's copy holds only in-frame clones and misses some; the assay was immunoSEQ multiplex PCR. The V and J calls and clone size come from that table; D and trimming were worked out from the DNA. Among approximately 200,000 clones, 80% to 90% were seen once, and the ten largest hold around 4.5%. The CDR3 is 15 amino acids. Germline V gene data show CDR1 as LGHDT and CDR2 as YNNKEL (reference sequence). V lost 0 bases and J lost 13, with 16 bases in between. The origin of this receptor is a woman aged 25 to 39 who had been exposed to COVID-19. The material sequenced was PBMCs or T cells enriched from blood (not recorded which). The V gene is TRBV3-1 (or the pseudogene TRBV3-2), the J gene TRBJ1-6, with unresolved D. The CDR3 reads CASSQDRRMGGPLHF. In nucleotides, the CDR3 is TGTGCCAGCAGCCAAGACCGGAGGATGGGTGGGCCCCTCCACTTT.